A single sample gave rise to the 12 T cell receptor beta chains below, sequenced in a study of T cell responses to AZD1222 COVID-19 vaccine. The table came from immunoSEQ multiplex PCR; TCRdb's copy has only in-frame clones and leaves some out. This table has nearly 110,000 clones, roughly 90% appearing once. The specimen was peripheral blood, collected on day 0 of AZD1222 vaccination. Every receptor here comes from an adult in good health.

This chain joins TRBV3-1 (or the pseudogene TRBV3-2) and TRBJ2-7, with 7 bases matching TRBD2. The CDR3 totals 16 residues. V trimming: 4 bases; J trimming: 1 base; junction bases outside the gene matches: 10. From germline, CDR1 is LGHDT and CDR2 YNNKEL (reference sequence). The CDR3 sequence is CASSPTRTSPSYEQYF. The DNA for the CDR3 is TGTGCCAGCAGCCCGACCCGGACTAGTCCGTCCTACGAGCAGTACTTC.

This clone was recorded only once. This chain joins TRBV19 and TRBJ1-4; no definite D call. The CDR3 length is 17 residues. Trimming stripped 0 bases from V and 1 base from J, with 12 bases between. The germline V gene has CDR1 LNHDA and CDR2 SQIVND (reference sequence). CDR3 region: CASSIEDLGRTNEKLFF. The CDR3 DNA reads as TGTGCCAGTAGTATAGAAGACCTGGGCAGAACTAATGAAAAACTGTTTTTT.

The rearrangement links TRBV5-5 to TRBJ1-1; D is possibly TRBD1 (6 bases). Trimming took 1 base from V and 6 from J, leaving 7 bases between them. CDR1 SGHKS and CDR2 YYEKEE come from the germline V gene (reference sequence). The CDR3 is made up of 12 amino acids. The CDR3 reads CASSLTGSEAFF. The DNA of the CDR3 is TGTGCCAGCAGCTTGACAGGGTCTGAAGCTTTCTTT. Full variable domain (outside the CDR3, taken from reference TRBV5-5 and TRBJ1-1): DAGVTQSPTHLIKTRGQQVTLRCSPISGHKSVSWYQQVLGQGPQFIFQYYEKEERGRGNFPDRFSARQFPNYSSELNVNALLLGDSALYLCASSLTGSEAFFGQGTRLTVV.

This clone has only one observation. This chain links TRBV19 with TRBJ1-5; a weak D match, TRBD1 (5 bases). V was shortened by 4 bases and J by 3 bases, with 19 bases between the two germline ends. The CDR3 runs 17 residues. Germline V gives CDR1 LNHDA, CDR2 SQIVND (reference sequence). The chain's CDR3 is CASSTSTGTADNQPQHF. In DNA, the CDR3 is TGTGCCAGTAGTACCTCAACCGGGACTGCGGACAATCAGCCCCAGCATTTT.

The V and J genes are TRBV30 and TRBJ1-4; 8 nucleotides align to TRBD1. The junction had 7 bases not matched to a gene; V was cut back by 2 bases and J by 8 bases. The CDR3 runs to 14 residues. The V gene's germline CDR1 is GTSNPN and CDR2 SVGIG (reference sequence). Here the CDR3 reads CAWSPRRDREKLFF. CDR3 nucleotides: TGTGCCTGGAGTCCACGCCGGGACAGGGAAAAACTGTTTTTT. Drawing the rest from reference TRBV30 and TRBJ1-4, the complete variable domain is SQTIHQWPATLVQPVGSPLSLECTVEGTSNPNLYWYRQAAGRGLQLLFYSVGIGQISSEVPQNLSASRPQDRQFILSSKKLLLSDSGFYLCAWSPRRDREKLFFGSGTQLSVL.

The CDR3 sequence: CAWSREGNQPQHF. CDR3 coding DNA: TGTGCCTGGAGTCGGGAGGGGAATCAGCCCCAGCATTTT. The chain couples TRBV30 to TRBJ1-5; tentative D call: TRBD1 (5 bases). Between the trimmed V and J ends, which lost 2 bases and 4 bases, there was a span of 9 bases. The CDR3 is made up of 13 amino acids. In germline, CDR1 is GTSNPN, CDR2 SVGIG (reference sequence).

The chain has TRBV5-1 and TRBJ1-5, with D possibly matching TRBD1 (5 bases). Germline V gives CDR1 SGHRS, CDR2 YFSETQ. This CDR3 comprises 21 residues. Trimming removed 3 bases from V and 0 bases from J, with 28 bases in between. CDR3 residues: CASSWFTKAGGAGCSNQPQHF. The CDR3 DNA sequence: TGCGCCAGCAGCTGGTTTACTAAGGCGGGGGGTGCCGGATGTAGCAATCAGCCCCAGCATTTT.

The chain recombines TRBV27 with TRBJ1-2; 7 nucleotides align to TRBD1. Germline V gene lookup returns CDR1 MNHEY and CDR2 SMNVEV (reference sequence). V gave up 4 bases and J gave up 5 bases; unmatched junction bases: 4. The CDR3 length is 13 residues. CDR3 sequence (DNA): TGTGCCAGCAGTTCGGGGACAGTTTATGGCTACACCTTC. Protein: CASSSGTVYGYTF.

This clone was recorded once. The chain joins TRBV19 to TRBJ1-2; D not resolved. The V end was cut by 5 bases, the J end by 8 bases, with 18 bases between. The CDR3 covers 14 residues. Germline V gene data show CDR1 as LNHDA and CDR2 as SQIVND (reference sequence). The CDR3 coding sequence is TGTGCCAGTAGTTCCTCAAGGGCACGGCGGGGCTACACCTTC. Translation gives CASSSSRARRGYTF. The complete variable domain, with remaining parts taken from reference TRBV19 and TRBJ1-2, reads DGGITQSPKYLFRKEGQNVTLSCEQNLNHDAMYWYRQDPGQGLRLIYYSQIVNDFQKGDIAEGYSVSREKKESFPLTVTSAQKNPTAFYLCASSSSRARRGYTFGSGTRLTVV.

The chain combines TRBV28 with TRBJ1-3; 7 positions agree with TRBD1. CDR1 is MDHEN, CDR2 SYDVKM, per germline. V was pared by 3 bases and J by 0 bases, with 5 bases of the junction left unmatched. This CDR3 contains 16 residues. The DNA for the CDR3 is TGTGCCAGCAGTTTGACAGGGACACCCTCTGGAAACACCATATATTTT. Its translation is CASSLTGTPSGNTIYF.

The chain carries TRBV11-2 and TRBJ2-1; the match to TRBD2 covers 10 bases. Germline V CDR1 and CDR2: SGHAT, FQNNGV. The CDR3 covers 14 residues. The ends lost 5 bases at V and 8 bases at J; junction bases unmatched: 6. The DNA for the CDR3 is TGTGCCAGCAGCCTAGCGGGAGAAGGGTATGAGCAGTTCTTC. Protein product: CASSLAGEGYEQFF.

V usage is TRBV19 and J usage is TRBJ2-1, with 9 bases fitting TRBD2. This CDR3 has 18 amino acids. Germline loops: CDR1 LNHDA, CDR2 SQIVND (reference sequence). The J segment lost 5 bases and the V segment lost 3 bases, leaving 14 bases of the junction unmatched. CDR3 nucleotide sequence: TGTGCCAGTAGTATTAAAAGCGGGAGGCTTCTGGGTAACAATGAGCAGTTCTTC. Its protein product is CASSIKSGRLLGNNEQFF.